Following are 18 T cell receptor beta chains from one sample sequenced in a study of Ad26.COV2.S vaccination and SARS-CoV-2 variants. Treatment in this sample: some 19 received Ad26.COV2.S at low or high dose, single or two shots; a few received placebo; per-sample allocation not given. Sampling was performed 63 days after the first vaccine or placebo injection. Some clones are missing from TCRdb's copy, which holds only in-frame ones; the method was immunoSEQ multiplex PCR. Of about 350,000 clones listed, approximately 86% were seen once; the top ten hold around a tenth. Material: peripheral blood, obtained in a trial of Ad26.COV2.S vaccine versus placebo. All receptors derive from a person between 18 and 65 years old who received the Ad26.COV2.S COVID-19 vaccine or a placebo.

This CDR3 reads CASSPGTVLSGANVLTF. CDR3 sequence (DNA): TGTGCCAGCAGTCCCGGGACAGTCCTCTCTGGGGCCAACGTCCTGACTTTC. This sequence joins TRBV6-6 and TRBJ2-6; 7 bases are shared with TRBD1. Germline CDR1 and CDR2: MNHNY and SVGAGI (reference sequence). CDR3 length: 17 residues. Unmatched junction bases numbered 7, after V lost 5 bases and J lost 0 bases.

The chain recombines TRBV28 with TRBJ1-2, with unresolved D. Trimming left V 10 bases short and J 8 bases short, with 17 bases between. Per the germline V gene, CDR1 is MDHEN and CDR2 is SYDVKM. This CDR3 region has 12 residues. The CDR3 sequence: CATLGRVWGYTF. In DNA, the CDR3 is TGTGCCACCCTCGGACGGGTCTGGGGCTACACCTTC.

Turning to this clone: The junction departs from germline at one end; a sequencing error may be responsible. The rearrangement links TRBV7-3 to TRBJ2-7; D is undetermined. CDR1 and CDR2 from the germline V gene are SGHTA and FQGTGA. CDR3 length: 12 amino acids. The chain's CDR3 is CASSLISSEQYF. CDR3 bases: TGTGCCAGCAGCTTAATCTCCTCCGAGCAGTACTTC.

The gene calls are TRBV10-3 and TRBJ2-7; possibly TRBD2 for D (6 bases). The CDR3 spans 15 residues. V was clipped by 6 bases and J by 7 bases, with 22 bases between them. The germline CDR1 and CDR2 sequences are ENHRY and SYGVKD. The chain's CDR3 is CAIREEGPSIWEQYF. CDR3 bases: TGTGCCATCAGGGAGGAGGGACCATCAATTTGGGAGCAGTACTTC.

V usage is TRBV5-3 and J usage is TRBJ1-5; TRBD1 matches at 8 bases. TRBV5-3 falls under the ORF class, with uncertain function. Trimming removed 4 bases from V and 0 bases from J; junction bases left unmatched: 12. This CDR3 has 18 residues. The CDR3 loop reads CARSTTGTGDSSNQPQHF. CDR3 DNA: TGTGCCAGAAGCACAACCGGGACAGGAGATTCTAGCAATCAGCCCCAGCATTTT.

V usage is TRBV7-2 and J usage is TRBJ1-1; TRBD1 is a possible D gene (5 bases). Trimming stripped 5 bases from V and 3 bases from J, with 16 bases between. Germline loops: CDR1 SGHTA, CDR2 FQGNSA. This CDR3 contains 15 residues. Here the CDR3 DNA reads TGTGCCAGCAGCCCACAACGGGGGGTAGACACTGAAGCTTTCTTT. Translating it yields CASSPQRGVDTEAFF.

This chain links TRBV10-2 with TRBJ1-6; no clear D. CDR3 length equals 16 residues. V shed 6 bases and J shed 5 bases, with 17 bases lying between them. Germline values: CDR1 WSHSY, CDR2 SAAADI. CDR3 nucleotide sequence: TGCGCCAGCAGATCGGGCCGCGAACTGAATAATTCACCCCTCCACTTT. Amino acids: CASRSGRELNNSPLHF.

The CDR3 sequence is CATSDPGQGVTGELFF. The CDR3 DNA reads TGTGCCACCAGTGACCCCGGACAGGGGGTAACCGGGGAGCTGTTTTTT. The chain couples TRBV24-1 to TRBJ2-2; 10 nucleotides line up with TRBD1. The CDR3 totals 16 residues. V gave up 4 bases and J gave up 5 bases; unmatched junction bases: 6. The V gene's germline CDR1 is KGHDR and CDR2 SFDVKD.

The rearrangement links TRBV3-1 (or the pseudogene TRBV3-2) to TRBJ1-6; unclear D gene. CDR3 length equals 15 residues. The V end was cut by 0 bases, the J end by 8 bases, with 11 bases between. The germline V gene has CDR1 LGHDT and CDR2 YNNKEL (reference sequence). Here the CDR3 DNA reads TGTGCCAGCAGCCAAGAGAGGTACAGCGATTCACCCCTCCACTTT. Amino acids: CASSQERYSDSPLHF.

The gene calls are TRBV6-2 or TRBV6-3 and TRBJ1-6; D might be TRBD1 (5 bases). The CDR3 consists of 15 residues. V was cut by 2 bases and J by 10 bases, with 15 bases left in between. In germline, CDR1 is MNHEY, CDR2 SVGEGT. CDR3 in amino acids: CASSYGRQGASPLHF. In nucleotides, the CDR3 is TGTGCCAGCAGTTACGGTAGGCAGGGAGCCTCACCCCTCCACTTT.

V usage is TRBV7-8 and J usage is TRBJ2-5; the D gene could be TRBD1 or TRBD2 (5 bases each). This CDR3 has 12 amino acids. Germline V CDR1 and CDR2: SGHVS, FQNEAQ. Trimming took off 7 bases at V and 5 bases at J, with 11 bases between the two ends. For the CDR3, the DNA is TGTGCCAGCACCCGAGGGGAGGAGACCCAGTACTTC. As protein: CASTRGEETQYF.

This chain connects TRBV4-1 to TRBJ1-5; 7 nucleotides match TRBD1. The CDR3 runs 17 residues. The germline CDR1 and CDR2 sequences are MGHRA and YSYEKL. The ends lost 0 bases at V and 0 bases at J; junction bases unmatched: 5. The CDR3 reads CASSQELGGPSNQPQHF. CDR3 nucleotides: TGCGCCAGCAGCCAAGAGTTAGGGGGCCCTAGCAATCAGCCCCAGCATTTT.

The chain joins TRBV28 to TRBJ1-1; 8 bases are shared with TRBD1. Germline loops: CDR1 MDHEN, CDR2 SYDVKM. The CDR3 has 14 residues. With 5 bases clipped from V and 1 base from J, the junction kept 3 bases outside the gene matches. DNA for the CDR3: TGTGCCAGCAGTACCGGACAGGGGAACACTGAAGCTTTCTTT. It yields the protein CASSTGQGNTEAFF.

This clone has just a few counts. V usage is TRBV18 and J usage is TRBJ1-4; maybe TRBD1 (5 bases). Germline V gene data show CDR1 as KGHSH and CDR2 as LQKENI. This CDR3 contains 17 residues. The V end lost 3 bases, the J end lost 0 bases, and 14 bases lay between the germline ends. This CDR3 reads CASSPSSGLATNEKLFF. CDR3 bases: TGTGCCAGCTCACCTTCTTCAGGGCTTGCAACTAATGAAAAACTGTTTTTT.

V gene TRBV6-1 combines with J gene TRBJ1-2; D not resolved. This CDR3 is 12 amino acids long. Germline CDR1 is MNHNS and CDR2 is SASEGT. Trimming took off 1 base at V and 8 bases at J, with 8 bases between the two ends. As DNA, the CDR3 is TGTGCCAGCAGTGAAGGTGGCGGCGGCTACACCTTC. It specifies CASSEGGGGYTF.

The V call is TRBV28, the J call TRBJ1-6; weak D call: TRBD1 (6 bases). The germline V gene encodes CDR1 MDHEN and CDR2 SYDVKM. Between the trimmed V and J ends, which lost 4 bases and 5 bases, there was a span of 18 bases. This CDR3 region has 17 residues. CDR3 region: CASSSITGWGNNSPLHF. The CDR3 bases are TGTGCCAGCAGTTCTATTACAGGGTGGGGAAATAATTCACCCCTCCACTTT.

The chain combines TRBV5-4 with TRBJ1-1; 11 nucleotides agree with TRBD1. The CDR3 length is 15 residues. CDR1 is SGHNT and CDR2 is YYREEE in the germline V gene (reference sequence). Trimming at V came to 4 bases and at J to 1 base, leaving 3 bases not matched to a gene. The CDR3 reads CASSPGTGGNTEAFF. The CDR3, as DNA: TGTGCCAGCAGCCCGGGGACAGGGGGGAACACTGAAGCTTTCTTT.

This rearrangement joins TRBV30 to TRBJ2-7; tentatively, D is TRBD1 (5 bases). Germline CDR1 is GTSNPN and CDR2 is SVGIG (reference sequence). This CDR3 is built from 16 residues. Trimming stripped 3 bases from V and 5 bases from J, with 23 bases between. Here the CDR3 reads CAWSRSRVGKLDEQYF. Written as DNA, the CDR3 is TGTGCCTGGAGCCGCAGCAGGGTAGGGAAATTAGACGAGCAGTACTTC.